Sequencing of this TCR beta chain was carried out in a study of cytomegalovirus exposure and HLA in healthy donors. About the study: Researchers previously reported finding fewer than 120 million unique TCR beta sequences from some 180 million T cells. Whole-study results and caveats: A list of approximately 160 TCR beta chains associated with cytomegalovirus was given. Most CMV-associated TCR beta chains appeared HLA-restricted in a later analysis. When analyzed later, a missense DCLRE1C variant was found to be linked to TCR beta V- and J-gene trimming.

The PCR made use of 60 Vbeta and 13 Jbeta primers. Method: immunoSEQ multiplex PCR; TCRdb's copy keeps in-frame clones and lacks some. The sample consists of tens of thousands of clones, 70% to 75% of them appearing once. The CDR3 consists of 14 residues. Germline CDR1 ENHRY, CDR2 SYGVKD. Trimming cost V 3 bases and J 2 bases, with 11 bases left between them. In this sample, this clone turned up a few times. The antigen is unknown. The chain joins TRBV10-3 to TRBJ2-7; TRBD1 is a possible D gene (6 bases). Sample: PBMCs. The TCR sequence derives from a woman aged 25 to 45 in good health and CMV-seropositive. The DNA of the CDR3 is TGTGCCATCAGTGACCGACAGGAAGCCTACGAGCAGTACTTC. This translates into CAISDRQEAYEQYF.